The T cell receptor (beta chain) described here comes from a study of blood T cells in healthy people across ages. Sample-barcoded 5' priming and a J-beta primer mix drove a second PCR of about 6 to 12 cycles. TCRdb independently ran MiXCR on the 5' RACE reads; one entry per CDR3 protein. The sample consists of 600,000 or so distinct CDR3 sequences, around 20% of them appearing once. This clonotype was obtained from a man aged 65 to 85 in good health. The sample consisted of blood.

CDR3 DNA sequence: TGTGCCAGCAGCGTTACAGGGGGGAAAGGCTACACCTTC. Amino acids: CASSVTGGKGYTF. The rearrangement joins TRBV9 to TRBJ1-2, with TRBD1 matching over 8 bases. After removal of 2 bases from V and 8 bases from J, the junction contained 5 bases not matched to a gene. There are 13 residues in the CDR3. Germline V gene sequence: CDR1 SGDLS, CDR2 YYNGEE.